The next 17 T cell receptor beta chains were all read from a single sample in a study of blood T cell repertoires in COVID-19. Produced via immunoSEQ multiplex PCR; TCRdb's table is partial and in-frame only. Of approximately 94,000 clones listed, about 82% were seen once; the top ten hold around an eighth. The source material was peripheral blood. These receptors all come from a middle-aged man with active or convalescent COVID-19.

The rearrangement uses TRBV6-5 and TRBJ1-1; unclear D gene. CDR3 length equals 14 residues. Germline loops: CDR1 MNHEY, CDR2 SVGAGI. Trimming pared 0 bases from V and 0 bases from J, leaving 5 bases between. CDR3 sequence reads: CASSYSGLNTEAFF. The CDR3 DNA reads TGTGCCAGCAGTTACTCTGGGCTGAACACTGAAGCTTTCTTT.

DNA for the CDR3: TGCAGCGTAGAACCGGGAGGTGATGGCTACACCTTC. Translating it yields CSVEPGGDGYTF. The chain joins TRBV29-1 to TRBJ1-2; the D is unclear. Trimming cost V 6 bases and J 6 bases, with 14 bases left between them. The CDR3 is made up of 12 amino acids. The germline gives CDR1 SQVTM, CDR2 ANQGSEA.

The V gene is TRBV5-1, the J gene TRBJ2-7; possibly TRBD2 for D (6 bases). This CDR3 is 16 amino acids long. From germline, CDR1 is SGHRS and CDR2 YFSETQ. V gave up 2 bases and J gave up 0 bases, with 15 bases separating them. As DNA, the CDR3 is TGCGCCAGCAGCTTCATGAGGGGACTCAGCTCCTACGAGCAGTACTTC. Translated, it gives CASSFMRGLSSYEQYF. Supplemented by reference TRBV5-1 and TRBJ2-7, the full variable domain reads KAGVTQTPRYLIKTRGQQVTLSCSPISGHRSVSWYQQTPGQGLQFLFEYFSETQRNKGNFPGRFSGRQFSNSRSEMNVSTLELGDSALYLCASSFMRGLSSYEQYFGPGTRLTVT.

This clone was seen a handful of times. The gene calls are TRBV12-3 or TRBV12-4 and TRBJ1-3; 7 bases fit TRBD1. CDR3 length: 13 amino acids. The ends lost 6 bases at V and 4 bases at J; junction bases unmatched: 3. DNA of the CDR3: TGTGCCAGCAGAGACAGGGTGGGAAACACCATATATTTT. It codes for CASRDRVGNTIYF.

This sequence joins TRBV6-1 and TRBJ1-6; D may be TRBD1 (5 bases). Between the trimmed V and J ends, which lost 1 base and 8 bases, there was a span of 9 bases. The CDR3 contains 14 residues. In germline, CDR1 is MNHNS, CDR2 SASEGT. The CDR3 spells CASSEVFRDSPLHF. CDR3 DNA sequence: TGTGCCAGCAGTGAAGTCTTCAGGGATTCACCCCTCCACTTT.

The chain combines TRBV11-3 with TRBJ2-1; 9 nucleotides match TRBD2. Looked up from germline, CDR1 is SGHNT and CDR2 is YENEEA. Germline trimming cut 3 bases from V and 3 bases from J; bases unmatched to any gene: 3. The length of the CDR3 is 15 residues. CDR3 residues: CASSLRTSVYNEQFF. CDR3 DNA: TGTGCCAGCAGCTTGAGGACTAGCGTCTACAATGAGCAGTTCTTC.

The V gene is TRBV9, the J gene TRBJ2-5; perhaps TRBD2 as D (5 bases). The V end was cut by 4 bases, the J end by 8 bases, with 18 bases between. Germline values: CDR1 SGDLS, CDR2 YYNGEE. The CDR3 contains 14 residues. The CDR3 loop is CASSPGLAEGTQYF. Here the CDR3 DNA reads TGTGCCAGCAGCCCCGGCCTAGCTGAAGGTACCCAGTACTTC.

This clone occurred once. The J gene is TRBJ2-3, the V gene TRBV5-4; D unclear. With 0 bases removed from V and 0 bases from J, the gap between germline ends came to 8 bases. Germline-derived CDR1 and CDR2 are SGHNT and YYREEE (reference sequence). This CDR3 is built from 15 residues. The CDR3, as DNA: TGTGCCAGCAGCTTGGGTGGGCAGAGCACAGATACGCAGTATTTT. It encodes CASSLGGQSTDTQYF. The full variable domain, with the rest looked up from reference TRBV5-4 and TRBJ2-3, is ETGVTQSPTHLIKTRGQQVTLRCSSQSGHNTVSWYQQALGQGPQFIFQYYREEENGRGNFPPRFSGLQFPNYSSELNVNALELDDSALYLCASSLGGQSTDTQYFGPGTRLTVL.

The chain carries TRBV6-5 and TRBJ2-3; TRBD2 matches 14 bases. Trimming at V came to 6 bases and at J to 4 bases, leaving 3 bases not matched to a gene. CDR3 length: 15 residues. The germline V gene has CDR1 MNHEY and CDR2 SVGAGI. Here the CDR3 reads CASSGTSGSPDTQYF. CDR3 DNA sequence: TGTGCCAGCAGCGGGACTAGCGGGAGCCCAGATACGCAGTATTTT.

This clone was seen more than once but under ten times. The sample has other DNA sequences that encode this CDR3 too. This chain uses TRBV19 with TRBJ1-2; 8 bases line up with TRBD1. Germline V gives CDR1 LNHDA, CDR2 SQIVND (reference sequence). The CDR3 extends over 14 amino acids. V lost 3 bases to trimming and J lost 4 bases; unmatched junction nucleotides: 4. CDR3 in DNA: TGTGCCAGTAGTATTACGACAGGGGTCTATGGCTACACCTTC. Encoded protein: CASSITTGVYGYTF.

The chain recombines TRBV5-1 with TRBJ2-7, with 12 bases lining up with TRBD2. The V segment lost 2 bases and the J segment 5 bases; nucleotides outside the gene matches: 5. This CDR3 has 15 amino acids. Germline V gene lookup returns CDR1 SGHRS and CDR2 YFSETQ. The CDR3 loop is CASSFLAGGKNEQYF. In nucleotides, the CDR3 is TGCGCCAGCAGCTTCCTAGCGGGAGGGAAAAACGAGCAGTACTTC.

This CDR3 is CASSLEGAGGPDTQYF. In nucleotides, the CDR3 is TGCGCCAGCAGCTTGGAAGGTGCGGGAGGTCCAGATACGCAGTATTTT. This chain connects TRBV5-1 to TRBJ2-3; 8 bases line up with TRBD2. The CDR3 is made up of 16 amino acids. CDR1 SGHRS and CDR2 YFSETQ come from the germline V gene. The ends lost 0 bases at V and 4 bases at J; junction bases unmatched: 7.

CDR3 in DNA: TGTGCCAGCAGTGAAGTCCAGAATTCCAATGAGCAGTTCTTC. It translates to CASSEVQNSNEQFF. The V call is TRBV6-1, the J call TRBJ2-1; D gene uncertain. V lost 1 base, J lost 6 bases, and 10 bases lay in between. CDR1 is MNHNS and CDR2 is SASEGT in the germline V gene. This CDR3 region has 14 residues.

The chain joins TRBV6-4 to TRBJ2-1, with no clear D. The CDR3 length is 12 residues. V was pared by 6 bases and J by 5 bases, with 8 bases between. Germline CDR1 and CDR2: MRHNA and SNTAGT. The CDR3 here is CASSNNDNEQFF. The CDR3 coding sequence is TGTGCCAGCAGCAACAATGACAATGAGCAGTTCTTC.

The rearrangement uses TRBV19 and TRBJ2-2; 13 bases agree with TRBD2. V dropped 2 bases and J dropped 1; count of bases not matched to a gene: 7. The CDR3 runs to 19 residues. Germline V gives CDR1 LNHDA, CDR2 SQIVND (reference sequence). DNA of the CDR3: TGTGCCAGTAGTATACGAGGACTAGCGGGAGCGGGGAACACCGGGGAGCTGTTTTTT. This translates into CASSIRGLAGAGNTGELFF.

The CDR3 coding sequence is TGTGCCAGCAGCCCGGACAGGGGGTCTGGCTACACCTTC. It yields the protein CASSPDRGSGYTF. The J gene is TRBJ1-2, the V gene TRBV12-3 or TRBV12-4; 10 nucleotides align to TRBD1. The CDR3 sequence is 13 residues long. V shed 6 bases and J 7 bases; nucleotides not matched to a gene: 5.

This chain links TRBV25-1 with TRBJ2-2; possible D gene TRBD2, 6 bases. V lost 3 bases to trimming and J lost 5 bases, with 22 bases between them. The germline V gene has CDR1 MGHDK and CDR2 SYGVNS. The CDR3 runs 18 residues. The CDR3 loop is CASSEGDKGRGRTGELFF. The CDR3 region has the DNA TGTGCCAGCAGTGAGGGAGACAAAGGTCGGGGGAGGACCGGGGAGCTGTTTTTT. Looking up the rest from reference TRBV25-1 and TRBJ2-2 gives the full variable domain: EADIYQTPRYLVIGTGKKITLECSQTMGHDKMYWYQQDPGMELHLIHYSYGVNSTEKGDLSSESTVSRIRTEHFPLTLESARPSHTSQYLCASSEGDKGRGRTGELFFGEGSRLTVL.